This TCR beta chain was obtained from a study of cytomegalovirus exposure and HLA in healthy donors. Findings and limits, study-wide: Altogether, 160 or so TCR beta chains were recorded as cytomegalovirus-associated. A classifier reportedly called cytomegalovirus status with high sensitivity and specificity. Further analysis, carried out later, found HLA-associated TCR beta chains more clonally expanded than equally common other chains. Researchers reported in a later analysis that common viral pathogens appeared linked to several top clusters.

The PCR ran on 60 Vbeta and 13 Jbeta primers. Assay: immunoSEQ multiplex PCR; the TCRdb copy retains only in-frame clones and omits some. The sample yields about 170,000 clones, over 60% seen once. For this clone: No antigen is known for it.

The CDR3 is 13 amino acids. Germline CDR1 is PRHDT and CDR2 is FYEKMQ (reference sequence). V lost 5 bases, J lost 8 bases, and 15 bases lay in between. What was sequenced was PBMCs. The sequence derives from a female donor in good health and CMV-seronegative. V is TRBV13 and J is TRBJ1-2; the D gene is possibly TRBD1 (6 bases). CDR3 nucleotides: TGTGCCAGCAGCCTAAACAGGGATGGGGGCTACACCTTC. Its translation is CASSLNRDGGYTF.